Shown below are 2 T cell receptor beta chains from a single sample sequenced in a study of blood T cell repertoires in COVID-19. TCRdb keeps only in-frame clones here, not all; method: immunoSEQ multiplex PCR. The top ten clones hold 2% to 2.5% of a sample with approximately 200,000 clones, approximately 90% of them seen once. Sequencing used peripheral blood. These receptors all come from a man between 65 and 85 years old with active or convalescent COVID-19.

This clone was detected once. The chain joins TRBV3-1 (or the pseudogene TRBV3-2) to TRBJ2-4; no reliable D call. The CDR3 length is 11 residues. The germline V and J ends were trimmed by 5 bases and 3 bases, with 2 bases remaining between them. CDR1 is LGHDT and CDR2 is YNNKEL in the germline V gene (reference sequence). As DNA, the CDR3 is TGTGCCAGCAGCTACAAAAACATTCAGTACTTC. This gives the protein CASSYKNIQYF.

This rearrangement joins TRBV11-2 to TRBJ2-4; TRBD1 aligns across 11 bases. Germline V CDR1 and CDR2: SGHAT, FQNNGV. With V trimmed by 5 bases and J by 0 bases, 9 bases remained unmatched. The CDR3 runs to 18 residues. CDR3: CASSARGDRGSAKNIQYF. The CDR3 DNA follows: TGTGCCAGCAGCGCGCGAGGGGACAGGGGGTCAGCCAAAAACATTCAGTACTTC.